This T cell receptor beta chain was identified in a study of T cell responses to AZD1222 COVID-19 vaccine. The J segment lost 7 bases and the V segment lost 0 bases, leaving 15 bases of the junction unmatched. Germline V gene data show CDR1 as SQVTM and CDR2 as ANQGSEA. This CDR3 spans 17 amino acids. Only in-frame clones appear in the TCRdb table, and some are missing; sequencing was by immunoSEQ multiplex PCR. The sample carries 110,000 to 150,000 clones, around 92% recorded once. The V and J genes are TRBV29-1 and TRBJ2-1; TRBD1 matches at 7 bases. The starting material was peripheral blood, obtained 28 days after the second AZD1222 dose. This sequence originates from an adult who received the AZD1222 COVID-19 vaccine. CDR3 in DNA: TGCAGCGTTGAAGATCTTCTCGGAAAGGGGGCTGTAAATGAGCAGTTCTTC. Translating gives CSVEDLLGKGAVNEQFF.